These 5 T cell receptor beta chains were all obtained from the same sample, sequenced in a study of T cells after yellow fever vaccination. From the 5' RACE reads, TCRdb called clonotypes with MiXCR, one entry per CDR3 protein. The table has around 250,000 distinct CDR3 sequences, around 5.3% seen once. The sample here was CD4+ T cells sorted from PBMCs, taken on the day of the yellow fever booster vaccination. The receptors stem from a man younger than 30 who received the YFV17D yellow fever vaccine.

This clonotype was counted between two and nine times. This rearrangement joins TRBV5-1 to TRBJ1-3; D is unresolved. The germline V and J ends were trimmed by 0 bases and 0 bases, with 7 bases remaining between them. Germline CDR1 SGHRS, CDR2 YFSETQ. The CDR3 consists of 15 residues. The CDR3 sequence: CASSLEQSSGNTIYF. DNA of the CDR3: TGCGCCAGCAGCTTGGAACAGAGCTCTGGAAACACCATATATTTT.

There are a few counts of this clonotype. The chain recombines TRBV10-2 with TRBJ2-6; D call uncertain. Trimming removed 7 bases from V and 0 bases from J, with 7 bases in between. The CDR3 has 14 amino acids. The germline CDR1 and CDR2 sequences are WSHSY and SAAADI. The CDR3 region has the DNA TGCGCCAGCAAAATGGTCTCTGGGGCCAACGTCCTGACTTTC. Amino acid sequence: CASKMVSGANVLTF.

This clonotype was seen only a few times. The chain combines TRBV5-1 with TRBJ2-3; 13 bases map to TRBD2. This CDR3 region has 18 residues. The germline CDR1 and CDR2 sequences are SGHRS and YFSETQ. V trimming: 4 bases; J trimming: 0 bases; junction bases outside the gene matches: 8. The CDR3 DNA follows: TGCGCCAGCAGCAGAGGACTAGCGGGGGACCTTAGCACAGATACGCAGTATTTT. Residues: CASSRGLAGDLSTDTQYF.

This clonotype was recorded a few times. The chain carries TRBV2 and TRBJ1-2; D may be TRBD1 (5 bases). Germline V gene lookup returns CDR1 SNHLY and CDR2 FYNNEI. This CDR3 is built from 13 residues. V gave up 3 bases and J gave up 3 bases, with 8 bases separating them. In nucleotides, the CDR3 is TGTGCCAGCAGTGAGGGGACGGACTATGGCTACACCTTC. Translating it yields CASSEGTDYGYTF.

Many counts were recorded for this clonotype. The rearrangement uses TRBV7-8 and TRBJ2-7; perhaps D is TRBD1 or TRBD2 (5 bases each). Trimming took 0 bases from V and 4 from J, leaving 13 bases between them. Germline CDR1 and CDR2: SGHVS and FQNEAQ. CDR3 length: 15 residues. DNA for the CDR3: TGTGCCAGCAGCTTAGCCCCGGGACGGCAATACGAGCAGTACGTC. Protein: CASSLAPGRQYEQYV.